This TCR beta chain was documented in a study of blood T cell repertoires in COVID-19. About the study: Sites across the United States, Italy and Spain contributed samples from acute and convalescent COVID-19. Sample material is recorded as cDNA or gDNA derived from T cells, B-cell-depleted T cells, or PBMCs.

Original data processing: How many nucleated cells were present was estimated from reference gene primer amplification. Sequencing was performed with immunoSEQ multiplex PCR; in TCRdb, only in-frame clones are kept and a portion is missing. The DNA was the basis for D and trimming; V, J and clone size are from that table. In the table there are 55,000 to 90,000 clones, about 86% of which are singletons. Losses at the gene ends were 2 bases for V and 0 bases for J; bases not matched to a gene: 4. This CDR3 comprises 15 residues. In germline, CDR1 is SGDLS, CDR2 YYNGEE. The sequenced sample consisted of peripheral blood. This sequence originates from a man aged 70-80 years with active COVID-19. The chain uses TRBV9 and TRBJ2-5, with 7 bases identical to TRBD1. The CDR3 here is CASSVRTGYQETQYF. DNA for the CDR3: TGTGCCAGCAGCGTCCGGACAGGATACCAAGAGACCCAGTACTTC. Filled out from reference TRBV9 and TRBJ2-5, the complete variable domain reads DSGVTQTPKHLITATGQRVTLRCSPRSGDLSVYWYQQSLDQGLQFLIQYYNGEERAKGNILERFSAQQFPDLHSELNLSSLELGDSALYFCASSVRTGYQETQYFGPGTRLLVL.